Following are 31 T cell receptor beta chains from one sample sequenced in a study of long-term antiretroviral therapy in people with HIV. Sequencing relied on immunoSEQ assay v3.0, run at survey level. The data were produced by immunoSEQ multiplex PCR, yet TCRdb's version contains in-frame clones alone and is incomplete. The table has 6,500 to 8,500 clones, under 85% seen once. The sequenced sample was unsorted PBMCs, obtained 1.1 years after starting antiretroviral therapy. These receptors were collected from a man aged 35 to 55 with HIV.

The rearrangement joins TRBV6-6 to TRBJ1-4, with a possible D match to TRBD1 (6 bases). CDR1 and CDR2 (germline): MNHNY, SVGAGI (reference sequence). CDR3 size: 14 residues. V was clipped by 5 bases and J by 3 bases, with 10 bases between them. Here the CDR3 reads CASSRGVSNEKLFF. As DNA, the CDR3 is TGTGCCAGCAGTAGGGGGGTTTCTAATGAAAAACTGTTTTTT.

V and J are TRBV18 and TRBJ1-1, with 11 bases that match TRBD1. The germline V gene encodes CDR1 KGHSH and CDR2 LQKENI. V was clipped by 5 bases and J by 3 bases; unmatched bases: 2. The CDR3 is 14 residues long. DNA for the CDR3: TGTGCCAGCTCATCGGGACAGGGGGACACTGAAGCTTTCTTT. Translation gives CASSSGQGDTEAFF.

The chain recombines TRBV6-6 with TRBJ1-6; D remains unclear. The CDR3 has 14 amino acids. Trimming took off 7 bases at V and 4 bases at J, with 11 bases between the two ends. Germline V gene data show CDR1 as MNHNY and CDR2 as SVGAGI (reference sequence). This CDR3 is CASIISAYNSPLHF. The CDR3 DNA sequence: TGTGCCAGCATCATAAGCGCATATAATTCACCCCTCCACTTT.

J is TRBJ1-1 and V is TRBV19; the D is unclear. V gave up 6 bases and J gave up 1 base, with 21 bases separating them. CDR3 length equals 17 residues. Looked up from germline, CDR1 is LNHDA and CDR2 is SQIVND (reference sequence). The CDR3 loop is CASSRSPASRANTEAFF. CDR3 nucleotide sequence: TGTGCCAGTAGCCGCAGCCCTGCCTCAAGGGCGAACACTGAAGCTTTCTTT.

This clone has more than one count but fewer than ten. The chain carries TRBV6-1 and TRBJ2-7; no reliable D call. Germline lookup yields CDR1 MNHNS and CDR2 SASEGT. V shed 1 base and J shed 1 base, with 5 bases lying between them. The CDR3 loop spans 13 amino acids. CDR3: CASSEGWSYEQYF. CDR3 in DNA: TGTGCCAGCAGTGAAGGATGGTCCTACGAGCAGTACTTC.

The J gene is TRBJ2-3, the V gene TRBV10-3; tentative D call: TRBD1 (5 bases). CDR3 size: 16 residues. Germline loops: CDR1 ENHRY, CDR2 SYGVKD. Between the trimmed V and J ends, which lost 2 bases and 1 base, there was a span of 13 bases. As DNA, the CDR3 is TGTGCCATCAGTGAGCCCCGGACACACGGCACAGATACGCAGTATTTT. Residues: CAISEPRTHGTDTQYF.

This clone has only a few counts. The chain couples TRBV2 to TRBJ2-1; the D is unclear. This CDR3 has 12 amino acids. Germline values: CDR1 SNHLY, CDR2 FYNNEI. Trimming shortened V by 6 bases and J by 6 bases, and 9 bases separated the two germline ends. The chain's CDR3 is CASSRTLNEQFF. The CDR3 DNA reads TGTGCCAGCAGCCGGACCCTCAATGAGCAGTTCTTC.

This clone came up once. This sequence joins TRBV11-3 and TRBJ2-2; D remains unclear. Per germline, CDR1 SGHNT and CDR2 YENEEA. V was clipped by 3 bases and J by 1 base, with 6 bases between them. The CDR3 sequence is 14 residues long. Written as DNA, the CDR3 is TGTGCCAGCAGCTTCGACTGGAACACCGGGGAGCTGTTTTTT. This codes for CASSFDWNTGELFF.

This chain connects TRBV25-1 to TRBJ1-5, with D tentatively TRBD1 (6 bases). V lost 6 bases and J 0 bases, leaving 12 bases between the germline ends. The CDR3 extends over 15 amino acids. Germline loops: CDR1 MGHDK, CDR2 SYGVNS. CDR3 sequence: CASRPGGASNQPQHF. CDR3 nucleotide sequence: TGTGCCAGCAGACCTGGGGGGGCTAGCAATCAGCCCCAGCATTTT.

This chain links TRBV15 with TRBJ1-1; unclear D gene. Germline CDR1 reads LNHNV; CDR2 reads YYDKDF (reference sequence). The CDR3 covers 16 residues. Deletions cut 0 bases from V and 5 bases from J, with 16 bases between. This CDR3 reads CATSRDRARQGTEAFF. The CDR3 coding sequence is TGTGCCACCAGCAGAGATAGGGCAAGGCAAGGGACTGAAGCTTTCTTT.

V is TRBV6-5 and J is TRBJ2-2; maybe TRBD1 (6 bases). The CDR3 runs 15 residues. The germline gives CDR1 MNHEY, CDR2 SVGAGI. V was pared by 0 bases and J by 2 bases, with 7 bases between. This CDR3 reads CASSYSQGNTGELFF. CDR3 bases: TGTGCCAGCAGTTACTCACAGGGAAACACCGGGGAGCTGTTTTTT.

The gene calls are TRBV5-6 and TRBJ2-6; D perhaps matches TRBD2 (5 bases). The CDR3 has 15 residues. V shed 6 bases and J shed 0 bases, with 10 bases lying between them. Germline V CDR1 and CDR2: SGHDT, YYEEEE. DNA of the CDR3: TGTGCCAGCACCGGGGAGAGCTCTGGGGCCAACGTCCTGACTTTC. Amino acid sequence: CASTGESSGANVLTF.

In its sample, this clone is large. The chain is built from TRBV6-4 and TRBJ1-5, with no clear D. The germline V gene has CDR1 MRHNA and CDR2 SNTAGT. V dropped 11 bases and J dropped 4 bases, with 15 bases sitting between them. There are 13 residues in the CDR3. The chain's CDR3 is CAPGGGKNQPQHF. CDR3 DNA: TGTGCCCCAGGAGGAGGTAAGAATCAGCCCCAGCATTTT.

About this clone: The junction differs from germline at one of its ends, possibly a read error. The chain has TRBV19 and TRBJ1-5; a possible D gene is TRBD1 (6 bases). Germline V gene sequence: CDR1 LNHDA, CDR2 SQIVND (reference sequence). The CDR3 has 15 amino acids. The CDR3 nucleotides are TGTGCCAGTAGTATTGGGGGGGCTAGCAGTCAGCCCCAGCATTTT. It encodes CASSIGGASSQPQHF.

The genes are TRBV15 and TRBJ2-1; 11 positions match TRBD2. The J segment lost 3 bases and the V segment lost 5 bases, leaving 9 bases of the junction unmatched. Germline V gene sequence: CDR1 LNHNV, CDR2 YYDKDF (reference sequence). The CDR3 contains 17 residues. This CDR3 is CATSARPLAGGYNEQFF. In DNA, the CDR3 is TGTGCCACCAGCGCCCGCCCTCTAGCGGGGGGCTACAATGAGCAGTTCTTC.

This clone was detected only a few times. The chain couples TRBV4-1 to TRBJ2-5, with D unclear. Trimming left V 0 bases short and J 4 bases short, with 3 bases between. Germline loops: CDR1 MGHRA, CDR2 YSYEKL. CDR3 length: 12 residues. The CDR3 sequence is CASSQEGETQYF. In DNA form, the CDR3 reads TGCGCCAGCAGCCAAGAGGGAGAGACCCAGTACTTC.

This clone was picked up a small number of times. The V call is TRBV5-6, the J call TRBJ1-5; possible D gene TRBD1, 5 bases. The CDR3 contains 13 residues. Germline lookup yields CDR1 SGHDT and CDR2 YYEEEE. Trimming shortened V by 2 bases and J by 5 bases, and 8 bases separated the two germline ends. This CDR3 reads CASSFGRDQPQHF. In DNA form, the CDR3 reads TGTGCCAGCAGCTTCGGCAGGGATCAGCCCCAGCATTTT. Supplemented by reference TRBV5-6 and TRBJ1-5, the full variable domain reads DAGVTQSPTHLIKTRGQQVTLRCSPKSGHDTVSWYQQALGQGPQFIFQYYEEEERQRGNFPDRFSGHQFPNYSSELNVNALLLGDSALYLCASSFGRDQPQHFGDGTRLSIL.

The V and J genes are TRBV11-2 and TRBJ1-1; 7 nucleotides line up with TRBD1. CDR1 and CDR2 from the germline V gene are SGHAT and FQNNGV. Losses at the gene ends were 5 bases for V and 3 bases for J; bases not matched to a gene: 9. The CDR3 is made up of 15 amino acids. The CDR3 sequence is CASSEFRGGDTEAFF. The DNA of the CDR3 is TGTGCCAGCAGCGAGTTCAGGGGGGGTGACACTGAAGCTTTCTTT.

J is TRBJ1-1 and V is TRBV29-1; a weak D match, TRBD1 (5 bases). CDR1 is SQVTM, CDR2 ANQGSEA, per germline. The CDR3 length is 15 residues. The germline V and J ends were trimmed by 6 bases and 0 bases, with 17 bases remaining between them. Here the CDR3 DNA reads TGCAGCGTCGCTGCAGGGTGGGGCATGAACACTGAAGCTTTCTTT. It specifies CSVAAGWGMNTEAFF.

The chain links TRBV7-9 to TRBJ1-1; D is unclear. There are 12 residues in the CDR3. Trimming left V 6 bases short and J 8 bases short, with 13 bases between. Germline lookup yields CDR1 SEHNR and CDR2 FQNEAQ (reference sequence). CDR3 protein: CASRKTLTEAFF. The DNA of the CDR3 is TGTGCCAGCAGAAAAACACTGACAGAAGCTTTCTTT.

J is TRBJ2-7 and V is TRBV7-6; 8 bases are a match to TRBD1. This CDR3 region has 14 residues. V was pared by 5 bases and J by 4 bases, with 7 bases of the junction left unmatched. Germline V gene data show CDR1 as SGHVS and CDR2 as FNYEAQ. Written as DNA, the CDR3 is TGTGCCAGCAGCCCTCCGGGACAGGTTTACGAGCAGTACTTC. The encoded protein is CASSPPGQVYEQYF.

V and J are TRBV9 and TRBJ1-1; TRBD1 might be the D (5 bases). V was shortened by 1 base and J by 1 base, with 5 bases between the two germline ends. The CDR3 is 13 amino acids. Germline CDR1 reads SGDLS; CDR2 reads YYNGEE. Written as DNA, the CDR3 is TGTGCCAGCAGCGTACAGGGGAACACTGAAGCTTTCTTT. As protein: CASSVQGNTEAFF.

The sample holds a few counts of this clone. The chain links TRBV5-8 to TRBJ2-7; 7 bases line up with TRBD1. After removal of 3 bases from V and 0 bases from J, the junction contained 3 bases not matched to a gene. CDR1 and CDR2 (germline): SGHTS, YDEGEE. The CDR3 spans 14 residues. CDR3 in amino acids: CASSYRDSSYEQYF. The DNA for the CDR3 is TGTGCCAGCAGCTATCGGGACAGCTCCTACGAGCAGTACTTC.

The CDR3 coding sequence is TGTGCCGTACGGGGGCCGTCCTACGAGCAGTACTTC. This codes for CAVRGPSYEQYF. The V and J genes are TRBV19 and TRBJ2-7, with D perhaps assigned TRBD1 or TRBD2 (6 bases each). The V gene's germline CDR1 is LNHDA and CDR2 SQIVND (reference sequence). Trimming removed 11 bases at V and 1 base at J, with 12 bases between. CDR3 size: 12 residues.

This clone was counted a few times. V and J are TRBV6-1 and TRBJ2-7; D not resolved. The CDR3 is 11 amino acids. V lost 4 bases, J lost 4 bases, and 5 bases lay in between. Per the germline V gene, CDR1 is MNHNS and CDR2 is SASEGT. The CDR3 nucleotides read TGTGCCAGCAGTGGGGGTTACGAGCAGTACTTC. As protein: CASSGGYEQYF.

The chain uses TRBV15 and TRBJ1-2, with 11 bases identical to TRBD1. The CDR3 is 17 amino acids. The germline V gene encodes CDR1 LNHNV and CDR2 YYDKDF (reference sequence). Germline trimming cut 0 bases from V and 4 bases from J; bases unmatched to any gene: 7. CDR3 sequence: CATSRDRGQGGSYGYTF. CDR3 nucleotides: TGTGCCACCAGCAGAGATCGGGGACAGGGGGGTTCCTATGGCTACACCTTC.

This chain joins TRBV11-2 and TRBJ2-4, with a possible D match to TRBD1 (6 bases). Germline V lookup: CDR1 SGHAT, CDR2 FQNNGV. Trimming removed 4 bases at V and 2 bases at J, with 24 bases between. The CDR3 is 19 amino acids. The CDR3 reads CASSSPYSQTGLPKNIQYF. In DNA form, the CDR3 reads TGTGCCAGCAGCTCTCCTTACTCCCAGACAGGTCTACCCAAAAACATTCAGTACTTC.

The chain recombines TRBV7-3 with TRBJ2-1; weak D call: TRBD2 (6 bases). The CDR3 contains 14 residues. The germline V gene has CDR1 SGHTA and CDR2 FQGTGA. The V end was cut by 5 bases, the J end by 0 bases, with 8 bases between. Here the CDR3 reads CASSPGDSYNEQFF. CDR3 DNA sequence: TGTGCCAGCAGCCCGGGAGACTCCTACAATGAGCAGTTCTTC.

This chain connects TRBV10-3 to TRBJ2-1, with TRBD2 matching over 8 bases. V shed 2 bases and J 7 bases; nucleotides not matched to a gene: 13. The CDR3 has 17 residues. The germline CDR1 and CDR2 sequences are ENHRY and SYGVKD. The CDR3 reads CAISERVAGPSGNEQFF. The CDR3 coding sequence is TGTGCCATCAGTGAGAGGGTAGCGGGACCCTCTGGGAATGAGCAGTTCTTC.

The chain has TRBV7-8 and TRBJ2-3; D is perhaps TRBD1 or TRBD2 (5 bases each). This CDR3 has 14 amino acids. V was cut by 3 bases and J by 2 bases, with 9 bases left in between. Germline CDR1 reads SGHVS; CDR2 reads FQNEAQ. The CDR3 DNA reads as TGTGCCAGCAGCTTCGGTGGGACCACAGATACGCAGTATTTT. Protein product: CASSFGGTTDTQYF.

The chain carries TRBV10-1 and TRBJ1-1, with TRBD1 matching 10 bases. CDR3 length: 13 amino acids. Germline lookup yields CDR1 WNHNN and CDR2 SYGVQD (reference sequence). The trim removed 4 bases at V and 4 bases at J, leaving 0 bases unmatched. The CDR3 spells CASSGTGGTEAFF. In DNA, the CDR3 is TGCGCCAGCAGTGGGACAGGGGGCACTGAAGCTTTCTTT.